This T cell receptor (beta chain) was found in a study of blood T cell repertoires in COVID-19. Study overall: The United States, Italy and Spain supplied acute and convalescent COVID-19 samples. T cells, B-cell-depleted T cells, or PBMCs provided the cDNA or gDNA that served as material.

Libraries were prepared by immunoSEQ multiplex PCR; TCRdb keeps only in-frame clonotypes and omits some of them. Of a few hundred thousand clones detected, under 90% appear once; the ten largest clones hold 0.85% to 0.95%. This CDR3 is built from 16 residues. This rearrangement joins TRBV21-1 to TRBJ1-4. TRBV21-1 counts as a pseudogene. This receptor was obtained from a woman between 40 and 55 years old who had recovered from COVID-19. The sample was peripheral blood. The CDR3 loop is CASSKASGAGNEKLFF. The CDR3 region has the DNA TGTGCCAGCAGCAAGGCCTCGGGTGCCGGAAATGAAAAACTGTTTTTT.